This TCR beta chain was sequenced in a study of blood T cell repertoires in COVID-19. Under the authors' procedure: Reference gene primers were amplified, and this amplification served to estimate nucleated cell counts. Some clones are missing from TCRdb's copy, which holds only in-frame ones; the method was immunoSEQ multiplex PCR. For V, J and clone size, that table is used; D and trimming come from the DNA. This table has approximately 350,000 clones, approximately 90% appearing once. The germline CDR1 and CDR2 sequences are GTSNPN and SVGIG (reference sequence). The CDR3 loop spans 12 amino acids. The ends were cut back, 3 bases at V and 4 bases at J, with 9 bases in the middle.

The sequence came from a man aged 18 to 30 who had recovered from COVID-19. The chain recombines TRBV30 with TRBJ1-2, with D unresolved. The sequenced material came from PBMCs or T cells enriched from blood (not recorded which). CDR3 DNA: TGTGCCTGGAGCCCCTACCTCTATGGCTACACCTTC. Translating gives CAWSPYLYGYTF.